This T cell receptor beta chain came from a study of T cell responses to AZD1222 COVID-19 vaccine. Study-wide context: Some second doses came at about 4 weeks and others at about 12 weeks; these were pooled. Regarding the study as a whole: Repertoire sampling was restricted to post-peak T cell response timepoints. Donor demographics were predominantly white British with a female majority; clonal diversity may be underestimated.

A word on this clone: Antigen unknown.

Measured with immunoSEQ multiplex PCR; TCRdb has only the in-frame clones, and not every one. The sample records 95,000 to 100,000 clones, more than 70% being singletons. Germline V gene sequence: CDR1 MNHNS, CDR2 SASEGT. The germline V and J ends were trimmed by 1 base and 5 bases, with 12 bases remaining between them. This CDR3 comprises 15 residues. The chain has TRBV6-1 and TRBJ1-5, with D uncertain. This TCR came from an adult in good health. Specimen: peripheral blood, collected on day 0 of AZD1222 vaccination. In DNA form, the CDR3 reads TGTGCCAGCAGTGAAGACGGTAGAGGCTATCAGCCCCAGCATTTT. Protein sequence: CASSEDGRGYQPQHF.